This entry features one TCR beta chain sequence. Losses at the gene ends were 3 bases for V and 5 bases for J; bases not matched to a gene: 4. The CDR3 runs to 15 residues. Germline-derived CDR1 and CDR2 are KGHSH and LQKENI. CD4+ naive, central memory, regulatory and stem cell-like memory subsets were isolated by sorting on CD45RO/CCR7/CD25/CD127/CD95/CD27. Sequencing targeted expressed TCRB transcripts, as all isolated RNA had been reverse transcribed. Some clones are missing from TCRdb's copy, which holds only in-frame ones; the method was immunoSEQ multiplex PCR. The sample comprises 300,000 to 400,000 clones, about 11% of which are singletons, and 0.015% rests with the top ten. This record comes from a study of beta chain features in type 1 diabetes.

Sequenced sample: naive CD4+ T cells from blood. This TCR came from a woman in her 30s in good health. V usage is TRBV18 and J usage is TRBJ1-5; 10 bases match TRBD1. CDR3 bases: TGTGCCAGCTCACCGGGGACAGGGGAATATCAGCCCCAGCATTTT. Translated, it gives CASSPGTGEYQPQHF.